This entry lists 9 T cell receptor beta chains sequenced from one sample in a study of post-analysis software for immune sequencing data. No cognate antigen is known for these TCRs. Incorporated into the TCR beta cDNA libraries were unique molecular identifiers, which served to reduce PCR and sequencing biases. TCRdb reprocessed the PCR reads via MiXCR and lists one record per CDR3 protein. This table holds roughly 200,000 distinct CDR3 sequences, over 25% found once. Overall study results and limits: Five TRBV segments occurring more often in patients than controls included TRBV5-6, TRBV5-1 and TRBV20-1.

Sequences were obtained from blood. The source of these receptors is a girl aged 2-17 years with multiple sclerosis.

CDR3 in DNA: TGTGCCAGCAGCCCCCATGGACAAGACACTGAAGCTTTCTTT. Translating it yields CASSPHGQDTEAFF. J is TRBJ1-1 and V is TRBV9, with D possibly being TRBD1 (5 bases). From germline, CDR1 is SGDLS and CDR2 YYNGEE. The V gene lost 4 bases and the J gene lost 3 bases, with 13 bases spanning the gap. The CDR3 is 14 residues long.

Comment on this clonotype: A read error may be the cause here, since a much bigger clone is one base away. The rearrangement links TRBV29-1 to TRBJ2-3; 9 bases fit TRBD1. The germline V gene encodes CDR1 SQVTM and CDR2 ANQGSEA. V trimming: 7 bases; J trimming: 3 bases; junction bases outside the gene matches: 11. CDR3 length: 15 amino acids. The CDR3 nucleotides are TGCAGCGCTAGCACCGAGACAGGGGGAACAGATACGCAGTATTTT. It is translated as CSASTETGGTDTQYF.

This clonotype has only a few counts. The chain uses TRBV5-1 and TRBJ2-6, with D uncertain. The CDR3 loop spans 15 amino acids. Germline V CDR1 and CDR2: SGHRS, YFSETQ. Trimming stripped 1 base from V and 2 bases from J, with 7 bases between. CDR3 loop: CASSLSSAGANVLTF. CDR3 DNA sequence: TGCGCCAGCAGCTTGAGTTCGGCTGGGGCCAACGTCCTGACTTTC.

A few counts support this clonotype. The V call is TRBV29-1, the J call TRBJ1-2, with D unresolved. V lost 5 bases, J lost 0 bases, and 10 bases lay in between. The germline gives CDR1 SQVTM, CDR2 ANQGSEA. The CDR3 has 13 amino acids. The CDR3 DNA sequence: TGCAGCGTTCTCTCGGATACTAACTATGGCTACACCTTC. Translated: CSVLSDTNYGYTF. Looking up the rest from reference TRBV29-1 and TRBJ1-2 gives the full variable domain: SAVISQKPSRDICQRGTSLTIQCQVDSQVTMMFWYRQQPGQSLTLIATANQGSEATYESGFVIDKFPISRPNLTFSTLTVSNMSPEDSSIYLCSVLSDTNYGYTFGSGTRLTVV.

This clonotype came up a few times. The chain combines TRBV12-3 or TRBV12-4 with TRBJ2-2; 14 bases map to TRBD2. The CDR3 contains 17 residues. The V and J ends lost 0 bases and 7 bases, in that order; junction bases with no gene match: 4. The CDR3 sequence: CASSLAGLAGANGELFF. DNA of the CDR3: TGTGCCAGCAGTTTAGCGGGACTAGCGGGAGCCAACGGGGAGCTGTTTTTT.

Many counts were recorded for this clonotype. The CDR3 region is CASRDNYEQYF. Here the CDR3 DNA reads TGTGCCAGCAGGGACAACTACGAGCAGTACTTC. The chain has TRBV6-2 or TRBV6-3 and TRBJ2-7; possible D gene TRBD1, 5 bases. The CDR3 runs to 11 residues. CDR1 and CDR2 from the germline V gene are MNHEY and SVGEGT. Trimming took 6 bases from V and 3 from J, leaving 6 bases between them.

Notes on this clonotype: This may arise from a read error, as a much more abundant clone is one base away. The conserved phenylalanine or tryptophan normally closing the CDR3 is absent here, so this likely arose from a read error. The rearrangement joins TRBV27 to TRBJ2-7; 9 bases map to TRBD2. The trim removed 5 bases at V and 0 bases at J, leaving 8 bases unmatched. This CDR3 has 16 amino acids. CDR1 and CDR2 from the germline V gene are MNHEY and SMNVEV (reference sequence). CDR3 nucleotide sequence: TGTGCCAGCAGTCGAGCGGGAGGATCGAGCTCCTACGAGCAGTACTGC. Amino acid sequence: CASSRAGGSSSYEQYC.

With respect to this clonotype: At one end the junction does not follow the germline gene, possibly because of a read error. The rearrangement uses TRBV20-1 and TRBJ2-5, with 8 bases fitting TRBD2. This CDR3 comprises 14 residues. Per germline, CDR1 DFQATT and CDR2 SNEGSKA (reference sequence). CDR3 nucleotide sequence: TGCAGTGCTACTTTTGGCGGGGGGCAAGAGACCCGGTACTTC. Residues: CSATFGGGQETRYF.

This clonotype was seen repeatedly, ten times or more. The CDR3 nucleotides read TGTGCCAGCAGTGAAGCGGGCAGTGAGCAGTTCTTC. It is translated as CASSEAGSEQFF. The chain carries TRBV6-1 and TRBJ2-1; no clear D gene. The V and J ends lost 0 bases and 9 bases respectively, with 6 bases between them. This CDR3 is 12 amino acids long. Germline V gives CDR1 MNHNS, CDR2 SASEGT.